This T cell receptor beta chain was captured by sequencing in a study of molecular identifiers for immune sequencing clone quantification. Study results and limitations: The study reportedly detected spiked Jurkat TCR RNA from one cell among about 1.1 million naive cells. It was shown that clones above 20 RNA copies held over 99% of effector molecules, but under 1% in naive cells.

TCRdb redid the calling of the PCR reads with MiXCR, one entry per CDR3 protein. Counted here are 460,000 or so distinct CDR3 sequences, roughly a fifth occurring once; the ten biggest clones make up about 0.78%. Germline V lookup: CDR1 MNHNS, CDR2 SASEGT. Trimming took off 2 bases at V and 5 bases at J, with 9 bases between the two ends. This CDR3 is 13 amino acids long. This clonotype was observed at least ten times. Its target is not known. V is TRBV6-1 and J is TRBJ1-1; D uncertain. The TCR comes from a human donor in good health. Some libraries in this study had Jurkat cell RNA spiked in. Sequenced: naive CD8+ T cells from blood, with Jurkat cell RNA spiked in. Subset in this sample: FACS-sorted CD8+CD4-CCR7+CD45RA+ naive T cells. The CDR3 protein is CASSEIGRTEAFF. The CDR3 DNA follows: TGTGCCAGCAGTGAAATAGGGCGGACTGAAGCTTTCTTT.